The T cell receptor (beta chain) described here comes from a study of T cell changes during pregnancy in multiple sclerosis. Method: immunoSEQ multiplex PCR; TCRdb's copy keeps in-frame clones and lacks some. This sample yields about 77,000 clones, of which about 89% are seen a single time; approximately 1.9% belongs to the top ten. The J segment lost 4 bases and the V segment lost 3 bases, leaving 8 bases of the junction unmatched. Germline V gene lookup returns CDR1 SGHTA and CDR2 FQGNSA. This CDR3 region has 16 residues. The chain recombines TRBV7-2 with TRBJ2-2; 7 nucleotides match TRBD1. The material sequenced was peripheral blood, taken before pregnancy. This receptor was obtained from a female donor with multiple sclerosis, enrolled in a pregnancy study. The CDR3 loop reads CASSLKGAIGTGELFF. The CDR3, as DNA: TGTGCCAGCAGCTTGAAGGGGGCTATCGGCACCGGGGAGCTGTTTTTT.